This record looks at one T cell receptor beta chain sequence and its context. Its specificity is not known. Relative to the germline gene, one junction end is altered; a read error may explain this. This entry belongs to a study of tumor and adjacent non-tumor tissue in lung cancer. Looking at the study overall: Each sample yielded approximately 4 million productive TCRbeta reads on average.

RNA was extracted from bulk tissue without any cell sorting. The normal lung tissue was taken more than 3 cm from the tumor edge. Between August and November 2014, newly diagnosed, chemotherapy-naive lung cancer patients underwent thoracic surgery in China. Three rounds of nested PCR, following a modified ARM-PCR protocol, produced the TCRbeta library. From the multiplex PCR reads, TCRdb called clonotypes with MiXCR, one entry per CDR3 protein. The table lists fewer than 75,000 distinct CDR3 sequences, around 80% of them singletons, with 35% to 55% in the top ten. Whole-study findings and limits: Significantly higher TCR diversity was found in tumor than normal lung. Top 100 clones took a larger repertoire share in normal lung.

This CDR3 region has 13 residues. Per germline, CDR1 SGHAT and CDR2 FQNNGV. The chain combines TRBV11-2 with TRBJ1-1, with a possible D match to TRBD1 (6 bases). The sequence was obtained from a man in his sixties with non-small cell lung cancer. Sequencing input: distant non-tumor lung tissue. CDR3 nucleotide sequence: TGTGCTAGCAGCTCAGGGGTCGGAGCTGAAGCTTTCTTT. Its protein product is CASSSGVGAEAFF.